This T cell receptor (beta chain) was captured by sequencing in a study of CD4+ T cells in melanoma. As for this clone: Its target is not known.

After removal of 3 bases from V and 1 base from J, the junction contained 4 bases not matched to a gene. CDR1 and CDR2 from the germline V gene are SGHNT and YENEEA. This CDR3 has 15 residues. The table came from immunoSEQ multiplex PCR; TCRdb's copy has only in-frame clones and leaves some out. The sample lists fewer than 150,000 clones; roughly 91% were seen once. Study-level points and caveats: A reported correlation linked neoantigen-specific CD4+ T cells to CD8+, macrophage and B cell function.

The J gene is TRBJ2-5, the V gene TRBV11-3; TRBD2 aligns across 8 bases. The source is a human donor with melanoma. The DNA of the CDR3 is TGTGCCAGCAGCTTTCGAAGCGGGGGCCAAGAGACCCAGTACTTC. Amino acids: CASSFRSGGQETQYF.